These 28 T cell receptor beta chains came from one sample sequenced in a study of Ad26.COV2.S vaccination and SARS-CoV-2 variants. Generated by immunoSEQ multiplex PCR, the TCRdb table keeps only in-frame clones and is missing some. The sample carries about 480,000 clones, 70% to 90% recorded once. The treatment is: some 19 received Ad26.COV2.S at low or high dose, single or two shots; several received placebo; per-sample allocation not given. The samples date from day 63 after the first vaccine or placebo injection. The sequencing here drew on peripheral blood, taken in a trial of Ad26.COV2.S vaccine versus placebo. These receptors were obtained from a person between 18 and 65 years old who received the Ad26.COV2.S COVID-19 vaccine or a placebo.

The rearrangement links TRBV7-6 to TRBJ2-1; D unresolved. The CDR3 is 15 residues long. Germline assignment: CDR1 SGHVS and CDR2 FNYEAQ. V was pared by 2 bases and J by 0 bases, with 8 bases between. The DNA for the CDR3 is TGTGCCAGCAGCTTAAAGGGAAGCTCCTACAATGAGCAGTTCTTC. Translated, it gives CASSLKGSSYNEQFF.

The chain is built from TRBV24-1 and TRBJ2-2, with TRBD2 identical over 12 bases. V shed 6 bases and J 2 bases; nucleotides not matched to a gene: 3. Germline CDR1 KGHDR, CDR2 SFDVKD. The CDR3 has 16 residues. In DNA, the CDR3 is TGTGCCACCAGTCCTAGCGGGAGGGGAAACACCGGGGAGCTGTTTTTT. The encoded protein is CATSPSGRGNTGELFF.

In this sample, this clone turned up once. The chain couples TRBV3-1 (or the pseudogene TRBV3-2) to TRBJ2-3; 13 bases match TRBD2. CDR3 length: 18 residues. The V and J ends lost 1 base and 3 bases, in that order; junction bases with no gene match: 7. The germline CDR1 and CDR2 sequences are LGHDT and YNNKEL (reference sequence). CDR3 protein: CASSQGRTSGSGTDTQYF. The DNA of the CDR3 is TGTGCCAGCAGCCAAGGTCGGACTAGCGGGAGTGGGACAGATACGCAGTATTTT.

The rearrangement uses TRBV5-1 and TRBJ2-7; unclear D gene. CDR1 and CDR2 (germline): SGHRS, YFSETQ. This CDR3 region has 15 residues. Trimming removed 0 bases at V and 3 bases at J, with 13 bases between. In nucleotides, the CDR3 is TGCGCCAGCAGCTTGGTCGGTGGGAAAAACTACGAGCAGTACTTC. It is translated as CASSLVGGKNYEQYF. The full variable domain, in which reference TRBV5-1 and TRBJ2-7 provide the parts outside the CDR3, is KAGVTQTPRYLIKTRGQQVTLSCSPISGHRSVSWYQQTPGQGLQFLFEYFSETQRNKGNFPGRFSGRQFSNSRSEMNVSTLELGDSALYLCASSLVGGKNYEQYFGPGTRLTVT.

The chain recombines TRBV5-1 with TRBJ2-5; no clear D. Trimming stripped 0 bases from V and 2 bases from J, with 14 bases between. The germline V gene encodes CDR1 SGHRS and CDR2 YFSETQ. This CDR3 contains 16 residues. This CDR3 is CASSLAPGRRQETQYF. CDR3 in DNA: TGCGCCAGCAGCTTGGCCCCAGGACGTCGGCAAGAGACCCAGTACTTC.

In regard to this clone: In the same sample, other DNA sequences code for this CDR3. The genes are TRBV19 and TRBJ2-7; perhaps TRBD2 as D (6 bases). With 3 bases removed from V and 3 bases from J, the gap between germline ends came to 9 bases. The germline CDR1 and CDR2 sequences are LNHDA and SQIVND (reference sequence). The CDR3 contains 13 residues. CDR3 amino acids: CASSIGGGYEQYF. Written as DNA, the CDR3 is TGTGCCAGTAGTATTGGGGGAGGCTACGAGCAGTACTTC. The variable domain in full, completed from reference TRBV19 and TRBJ2-7, reads DGGITQSPKYLFRKEGQNVTLSCEQNLNHDAMYWYRQDPGQGLRLIYYSQIVNDFQKGDIAEGYSVSREKKESFPLTVTSAQKNPTAFYLCASSIGGGYEQYFGPGTRLTVT.

The chain carries TRBV9 and TRBJ2-7; 9 bases are shared with TRBD2. The germline CDR1 and CDR2 sequences are SGDLS and YYNGEE. The CDR3 length is 15 residues. Unmatched junction bases numbered 5, after V lost 0 bases and J lost 4 bases. CDR3 region: CASSVGGRASYEQYF. As DNA, the CDR3 is TGTGCCAGCAGCGTAGGCGGGAGGGCTTCGTACGAGCAGTACTTC.

J is TRBJ1-1 and V is TRBV19; D uncertain. Trimming removed 10 bases from V and 0 bases from J, with 12 bases in between. The CDR3 contains 13 residues. Germline CDR1 LNHDA, CDR2 SQIVND (reference sequence). CDR3 sequence reads: CATRPRLNTEAFF. CDR3 DNA: TGTGCCACACGACCTAGGTTGAACACTGAAGCTTTCTTT.

The chain employs TRBV6-1 and TRBJ2-7; perhaps TRBD2 as D (6 bases). CDR3 length equals 16 residues. V gave up 1 base and J gave up 2 bases, with 15 bases separating them. The germline gives CDR1 MNHNS, CDR2 SASEGT. CDR3 sequence reads: CASSEGARGGAYEQYF. In nucleotides, the CDR3 is TGTGCCAGCAGTGAAGGCGCTAGGGGAGGAGCCTACGAGCAGTACTTC.

This sequence joins TRBV28 and TRBJ2-7, with TRBD2 identical over 9 bases. The CDR3 covers 16 residues. The V gene end was trimmed by 3 bases and the J gene end by 4 bases; junction bases not matched to a gene: 10. Germline V CDR1 and CDR2: MDHEN, SYDVKM. Here the CDR3 reads CASSFRLAGWGYEQYF. As DNA, the CDR3 is TGTGCCAGCAGTTTTCGGCTAGCGGGATGGGGGTACGAGCAGTACTTC.

The sample holds a few counts of this clone. This sequence joins TRBV7-8 and TRBJ2-2; 7 bases agree with TRBD1. In germline, CDR1 is SGHVS, CDR2 FQNEAQ. With 3 bases clipped from V and 3 bases from J, the junction kept 7 bases outside the gene matches. The CDR3 spans 16 residues. The CDR3 is CASSFRQGRDTGELFF. The CDR3 DNA reads TGTGCCAGCAGCTTCAGACAGGGACGGGACACCGGGGAGCTGTTTTTT.

Only one count was recorded for this clone. The chain recombines TRBV15 with TRBJ2-5; TRBD1 or TRBD2 may be the D gene (5 bases each). The V gene's germline CDR1 is LNHNV and CDR2 YYDKDF (reference sequence). Trimming removed 5 bases at V and 1 base at J, with 14 bases between. This CDR3 spans 15 amino acids. CDR3 coding DNA: TGTGCCACCAGCCTCCCCGGGACCCTCCAAGAGACCCAGTACTTC. This sequence encodes CATSLPGTLQETQYF.

About this clone itself: Relative to the germline gene, one junction end is altered; a read error may explain this. The chain carries TRBV19 and TRBJ1-5; D call uncertain. Germline assignment: CDR1 LNHDA and CDR2 SQIVND (reference sequence). The length of the CDR3 is 14 residues. The CDR3 coding sequence is TGTGCCAGTAGTCTAGACACATCCTATCAGCCCCAGCATTTT. Protein product: CASSLDTSYQPQHF.

This clone was seen a single time. The chain joins TRBV15 to TRBJ2-2, with D perhaps matching TRBD1 or TRBD2 (5 bases each). Germline V gives CDR1 LNHNV, CDR2 YYDKDF (reference sequence). CDR3 length: 15 amino acids. With 5 bases removed from V and 4 bases from J, the gap between germline ends came to 14 bases. The CDR3 loop is CATSHPGRGTGELFF. DNA for the CDR3: TGTGCCACCAGCCACCCGGGACGAGGCACCGGGGAGCTGTTTTTT.

In this sample, this clone turned up once. The sample holds other DNA sequences that translate to the same CDR3. This sequence joins TRBV28 and TRBJ2-2; D remains unclear. This CDR3 comprises 12 residues. V dropped 3 bases and J dropped 2 bases, with 1 base sitting between them. Germline V gene sequence: CDR1 MDHEN, CDR2 SYDVKM. The CDR3 coding sequence is TGTGCCAGCAGTTTTAACACCGGGGAGCTGTTTTTT. This sequence encodes CASSFNTGELFF.

This clone was seen a single time. The chain recombines TRBV6-5 with TRBJ1-5; no reliable D call. The CDR3 runs 13 residues. Germline-derived CDR1 and CDR2 are MNHEY and SVGAGI. Trimming pared 8 bases from V and 10 bases from J, leaving 18 bases between. In nucleotides, the CDR3 is TGTGCCAGCCGGTCACTTTTTCTTTTCCCCCAGCATTTT. Its protein product is CASRSLFLFPQHF.

The genes are TRBV30 and TRBJ1-5, with a weak D call TRBD1 (5 bases). V dropped 7 bases and J dropped 7 bases, with 17 bases sitting between them. Per germline, CDR1 GTSNPN and CDR2 SVGIG (reference sequence). CDR3 length equals 13 residues. This CDR3 reads CAFSGGTNQPQHF. The CDR3 nucleotides are TGTGCCTTCTCGGGGGGGACGAACCAGCCCCAGCATTTT.

The genes are TRBV29-1 and TRBJ1-1; the D gene is possibly TRBD1 (6 bases). Looked up from germline, CDR1 is SQVTM and CDR2 is ANQGSEA. The CDR3 spans 14 residues. Trimming took 7 bases from V and 3 from J, leaving 18 bases between them. For the CDR3, the DNA is TGCAGCGCCCGTCGGGGGGGGGCGTACACTGAAGCTTTCTTT. Translation gives CSARRGGAYTEAFF.

The chain combines TRBV6-2 or TRBV6-3 with TRBJ1-1; the D is unclear. CDR3 size: 15 residues. V dropped 2 bases and J dropped 7 bases, with 17 bases sitting between them. In germline, CDR1 is MNHEY, CDR2 SVGEGT. The chain's CDR3 is CASSYGTFSNGEAFF. The CDR3 DNA reads as TGTGCCAGCAGTTACGGAACCTTCTCGAACGGTGAAGCTTTCTTT.

This clone was found a few times. The chain carries TRBV11-3 and TRBJ1-6, with 9 bases that match TRBD1. J was trimmed by 7 bases and V by 4 bases; bases with no gene match: 5. Germline values: CDR1 SGHNT, CDR2 YENEEA. The length of the CDR3 is 15 residues. CDR3 sequence reads: CASSSRQGENSPLHF. For the CDR3, the DNA is TGTGCCAGCAGCTCGCGACAGGGGGAGAATTCACCCCTCCACTTT.

The rearrangement links TRBV5-1 to TRBJ2-3; the match to TRBD2 covers 8 bases. This CDR3 has 15 amino acids. V shed 6 bases, J shed 0 bases, and the junction held 6 bases outside the gene matches. Germline loops: CDR1 SGHRS, CDR2 YFSETQ. The CDR3 sequence: CASTLAGSSTDTQYF. The CDR3 DNA is TGCGCCAGCACCTTAGCGGGGTCTAGCACAGATACGCAGTATTTT.

The chain has TRBV28 and TRBJ2-7, with TRBD1 as a possible D gene (8 bases). Trimming removed 9 bases from V and 2 bases from J, with 23 bases in between. Germline lookup yields CDR1 MDHEN and CDR2 SYDVKM. This CDR3 is 16 amino acids long. CDR3 in amino acids: CASKTTQRGQAYEQYF. The CDR3 nucleotides are TGTGCCAGTAAGACTACCCAGCGGGGACAGGCCTACGAGCAGTACTTC.

This clone was detected only once. In DNA, the CDR3 is TGTGCCAGCAGCACGGGACTAGCGACTGAGCAGTACTTC. Encoded protein: CASSTGLATEQYF. The rearrangement links TRBV12-3 or TRBV12-4 to TRBJ2-7; 10 bases are shared with TRBD2. The CDR3 sequence is 13 residues long. Trimming at V came to 6 bases and at J to 7 bases, leaving 6 bases not matched to a gene.

The rearrangement uses TRBV5-5 and TRBJ1-4, with no clear D. Trimming stripped 0 bases from V and 10 bases from J, with 16 bases between. Germline CDR1 reads SGHKS; CDR2 reads YYEKEE (reference sequence). The CDR3 runs to 15 residues. CDR3: CASSLATEDQGKLFF. In DNA form, the CDR3 reads TGTGCCAGCAGCTTGGCTACCGAGGACCAAGGAAAACTGTTTTTT.

The V gene is TRBV5-8, the J gene TRBJ1-2; no firm D call. Germline V lookup: CDR1 SGHTS, CDR2 YDEGEE. V lost 0 bases and J lost 10, with 16 bases in between. The CDR3 loop spans 14 amino acids. CDR3 region: CASSLANRGPFYTF. The CDR3 DNA reads as TGTGCCAGCAGCTTGGCCAACCGGGGTCCCTTCTACACCTTC.

The V call is TRBV30, the J call TRBJ1-3; unclear D gene. The length of the CDR3 is 15 residues. V gave up 0 bases and J gave up 0 bases, with 9 bases separating them. Per the germline V gene, CDR1 is GTSNPN and CDR2 is SVGIG (reference sequence). The DNA of the CDR3 is TGTGCCTGGAGTGTACTTGGCAACTCTGGAAACACCATATATTTT. It codes for CAWSVLGNSGNTIYF.

The chain combines TRBV5-5 with TRBJ2-6; D remains unclear. Trimming removed 1 base at V and 4 bases at J, with 6 bases between. The CDR3 totals 14 residues. Germline CDR1 SGHKS, CDR2 YYEKEE (reference sequence). The CDR3 protein is CASSLSPGANVLTF. Here the CDR3 DNA reads TGTGCCAGCAGCTTGTCTCCCGGGGCCAACGTCCTGACTTTC.

The chain couples TRBV27 to TRBJ2-2; D call uncertain. Trimming stripped 1 base from V and 7 bases from J, with 13 bases between. This CDR3 is built from 15 residues. Germline CDR1 reads MNHEY; CDR2 reads SMNVEV (reference sequence). DNA for the CDR3: TGTGCCAGCAGTTTATACAGTACTGAGAGCGGGGAGCTGTTTTTT. Amino acid sequence: CASSLYSTESGELFF.